These 30 T cell receptor beta chains came from one sample sequenced in a study of cytomegalovirus exposure and HLA in healthy donors (dated by TCRdb to 2017 to 2019). Library preparation employed the immunoSEQ multiplex PCR assay. This immuneACCESS table, as held by TCRdb, lists in-frame sequences with V and J called but not all clones. Of the missing ones, under half trace to an unresolved V gene in checked studies; the others have no known cause. The sample includes roughly 68,000 clones, with nearly 96% observed a single time. The top ten hold over 3.5% of the sample. Sequencing was performed on PBMCs. These receptor sequences come from a woman aged 18 to 35 in good health and CMV-seropositive.

This clone was detected only once. V gene TRBV25-1 combines with J gene TRBJ2-7; tentatively, D is TRBD2 (5 bases). CDR3 length: 14 amino acids. Germline assignment: CDR1 MGHDK and CDR2 SYGVNS. Trimming cost V 3 bases and J 2 bases, with 11 bases left between them. The CDR3 spells CASSDSDGTYEQYF. The CDR3 nucleotides are TGTGCCAGCAGTGACAGTGACGGGACCTACGAGCAGTACTTC.

CDR3 nucleotide sequence: TGTGCCTGGGAGGACATTAGCTCCTACAATGAGCAGTTCTTC. Translation: CAWEDISSYNEQFF. This chain joins TRBV30 and TRBJ2-1, with a tentative D call TRBD1 (5 bases). CDR3 length: 14 residues. Trimming took 5 bases from V and 0 from J, leaving 11 bases between them. Per the germline V gene, CDR1 is GTSNPN and CDR2 is SVGIG (reference sequence).

The chain links TRBV18 to TRBJ1-1, with D possibly being TRBD1 (6 bases). The CDR3 has 14 residues. Germline loops: CDR1 KGHSH, CDR2 LQKENI. V was clipped by 6 bases and J by 1 base, with 12 bases between them. For the CDR3, the DNA is TGTGCCAGCTCTCGCCAGGGGTGGAACACTGAAGCTTTCTTT. This encodes CASSRQGWNTEAFF.

This clone was counted once. The CDR3 DNA reads TGTGCCAGCAGGATGGGACAGGGTAACGAAAAACTGTTTTTT. Protein product: CASRMGQGNEKLFF. This chain connects TRBV2 to TRBJ1-4; 9 nucleotides agree with TRBD1. The CDR3 length is 14 residues. The J segment lost 8 bases and the V segment lost 6 bases, leaving 7 bases of the junction unmatched. From germline, CDR1 is SNHLY and CDR2 FYNNEI.

This chain connects TRBV5-6 to TRBJ1-1; 8 bases align to TRBD1. Per germline, CDR1 SGHDT and CDR2 YYEEEE. The CDR3 runs 15 residues. The V and J ends lost 4 bases and 2 bases, in that order; junction bases with no gene match: 7. The CDR3 DNA sequence: TGTGCCAGCAGCCTAAGGACAGGGCTAAACACTGAAGCTTTCTTT. As protein: CASSLRTGLNTEAFF.

The chain uses TRBV7-2 and TRBJ2-3, with D possibly TRBD1 on 5 matching bases. CDR3 length equals 15 residues. The ends were cut back, 1 base at V and 6 bases at J, with 14 bases in the middle. CDR1 and CDR2 from the germline V gene are SGHTA and FQGNSA. CDR3 protein: CASSLVRARTDTQYF. The CDR3 coding sequence is TGTGCCAGCAGCTTAGTCAGGGCGCGTACGGATACGCAGTATTTT.

This rearrangement joins TRBV10-1 to TRBJ2-7; the match to TRBD1 covers 8 bases. Germline V gives CDR1 WNHNN, CDR2 SYGVQD (reference sequence). The CDR3 runs 18 residues. The junction had 11 bases not matched to a gene; V was cut back by 0 bases and J by 1 base. The CDR3 region has the DNA TGCGCCAGCAGTGAGTCGAATGAGGGGCAGGGGGCTTCCTACGAGCAGTACTTC. This codes for CASSESNEGQGASYEQYF.

The chain is built from TRBV12-5 and TRBJ2-2; D remains ambiguous. Deletions cut 1 base from V and 0 bases from J, with 12 bases between. Germline V gene data show CDR1 as LGHNT and CDR2 as FRNRAP. There are 17 residues in the CDR3. CDR3 residues: CASGLGLDAANTGELFF. CDR3 DNA: TGTGCTAGTGGTTTGGGGCTAGACGCGGCGAACACCGGGGAGCTGTTTTTT. The entire variable domain, with the rest obtained from reference TRBV12-5 and TRBJ2-2, is as follows: DARVTQTPRHKVTEMGQEVTMRCQPILGHNTVFWYRQTMMQGLELLAYFRNRAPLDDSGMPKDRFSAEMPDATLATLKIQPSEPRDSAVYFCASGLGLDAANTGELFFGEGSRLTVL.

This clone was observed once. V gene TRBV19 combines with J gene TRBJ2-7, with 7 bases identical to TRBD1. The V gene's germline CDR1 is LNHDA and CDR2 SQIVND (reference sequence). This CDR3 has 13 amino acids. The V gene end was trimmed by 3 bases and the J gene end by 6 bases; junction bases not matched to a gene: 5. Written as DNA, the CDR3 is TGTGCCAGTAGTATTAGAACAGGGGTCGAGCAGTACTTC. Its protein product is CASSIRTGVEQYF.

The V and J genes are TRBV19 and TRBJ2-7; D perhaps matches TRBD1 (6 bases). This CDR3 comprises 13 residues. V was trimmed by 10 bases and J by 2 bases, leaving 15 bases between them. Germline CDR1 reads LNHDA; CDR2 reads SQIVND (reference sequence). DNA of the CDR3: TGTGCCACCAGGGGTGAAGTGGCCTACGAGCAGTACTTC. This encodes CATRGEVAYEQYF.

The rearrangement joins TRBV6-4 to TRBJ2-1; D gene uncertain. CDR3 length: 13 amino acids. Trimming stripped 3 bases from V and 4 bases from J, with 7 bases between. Germline lookup yields CDR1 MRHNA and CDR2 SNTAGT. The CDR3, as DNA: TGTGCCAGCAGTGATGATACTTACAATGAGCAGTTCTTC. It is translated as CASSDDTYNEQFF.

The rearrangement joins TRBV27 to TRBJ2-3; TRBD2 agrees at 9 bases. The CDR3 loop spans 17 amino acids. Germline V CDR1 and CDR2: MNHEY, SMNVEV (reference sequence). Trimming cost V 3 bases and J 0 bases; bases outside gene matches: 7. CDR3 bases: TGTGCCAGCAGTTTCTTAGCGGGAGCTTGGAGCACAGATACGCAGTATTTT. It translates to CASSFLAGAWSTDTQYF.

The CDR3 region has the DNA TGCGCCAGCAGCCAAGAGGGTCCGGTAAGTAGCGGGGAAGAGACCCAGTACTTC. Amino acid sequence: CASSQEGPVSSGEETQYF. The genes are TRBV4-1 and TRBJ2-5; 8 nucleotides agree with TRBD2. The germline CDR1 and CDR2 sequences are MGHRA and YSYEKL. The CDR3 has 18 amino acids. Trimming took 0 bases from V and 3 from J; bases not matched to a gene: 12.

V and J are TRBV4-1 and TRBJ1-5; 7 bases agree with TRBD1. The germline CDR1 and CDR2 sequences are MGHRA and YSYEKL. Trimming at V came to 1 base and at J to 3 bases, leaving 6 bases not matched to a gene. This CDR3 has 16 amino acids. Here the CDR3 DNA reads TGCGCCAGCAGCCAAGTTTGGGGACAGAACAATCAGCCCCAGCATTTT. Protein sequence: CASSQVWGQNNQPQHF.

Concerning this clone itself: The limits of the CDR3 on the DNA are not certain, so only TCRdb's listed CDR3 is given. The chain employs TRBV4-2 and TRBJ2-7; TRBD2, as called in the table, went unchecked against the DNA. The CDR3 region is 21 residues in length, termini included. Germline loops: CDR1 LGHNA, CDR2 YNFKEQ. This CDR3 is CASSQVRRASGRAMVSYEQYF.

The chain uses TRBV5-6 and TRBJ1-4, with D possibly matching TRBD1 (5 bases). V dropped 5 bases and J dropped 7 bases, with 24 bases sitting between them. The CDR3 loop spans 17 amino acids. The germline V gene has CDR1 SGHDT and CDR2 YYEEEE. The CDR3 here is CASSRWFWGERGEKLFF. Written as DNA, the CDR3 is TGTGCCAGCAGTCGGTGGTTTTGGGGGGAACGGGGTGAAAAACTGTTTTTT.

The chain uses TRBV6-1 and TRBJ2-1; 7 bases line up with TRBD2. The CDR3 is 13 amino acids. V trimming: 7 bases; J trimming: 8 bases; junction bases outside the gene matches: 8. CDR1 and CDR2 from the germline V gene are MNHNS and SASEGT. The CDR3 sequence: CASNAGVLDEQFF. The CDR3 DNA reads TGTGCCAGCAATGCGGGAGTGTTGGATGAGCAGTTCTTC.

The chain is built from TRBV6-5 and TRBJ2-2; the D is unclear. Germline V gene data show CDR1 as MNHEY and CDR2 as SVGAGI. V lost 6 bases, J lost 5 bases, and 10 bases lay in between. CDR3 size: 13 residues. The chain's CDR3 is CASRQQITGELFF. The CDR3 nucleotides are TGTGCCAGCAGACAACAGATAACCGGGGAGCTGTTTTTT.

This sequence joins TRBV2 and TRBJ2-1; TRBD2 matches 7 bases. This CDR3 is 14 amino acids long. CDR1 and CDR2 (germline): SNHLY, FYNNEI. Losses at the gene ends were 6 bases for V and 4 bases for J; bases not matched to a gene: 6. CDR3 in DNA: TGTGCCAGCAGGAGCGGGACGTCTTACAATGAGCAGTTCTTC. It yields the protein CASRSGTSYNEQFF.

The rearrangement joins TRBV18 to TRBJ2-5; D perhaps matches TRBD1 (6 bases). CDR1 is KGHSH, CDR2 LQKENI, per germline. Trimming shortened V by 3 bases and J by 3 bases, and 11 bases separated the two germline ends. The length of the CDR3 is 14 residues. This CDR3 reads CASSPQQGEETQYF. In nucleotides, the CDR3 is TGTGCCAGCTCACCCCAACAGGGAGAAGAGACCCAGTACTTC.

The CDR3 nucleotides read TGTGCCAGCAGCCCAACAGACGAAGGTGGACTAGCCGACAATGAGCAGTTCTTC. Encoded protein: CASSPTDEGGLADNEQFF. The rearrangement uses TRBV7-3 and TRBJ2-1; 8 bases fit TRBD2. The CDR3 has 18 amino acids. In germline, CDR1 is SGHTA, CDR2 FQGTGA. V was pared by 5 bases and J by 5 bases, with 17 bases of the junction left unmatched.

The chain employs TRBV27 and TRBJ1-4; D call uncertain. Per the germline V gene, CDR1 is MNHEY and CDR2 is SMNVEV (reference sequence). V was cut by 2 bases and J by 8 bases, with 12 bases left in between. The CDR3 contains 14 residues. CDR3 bases: TGTGCCAGCAGTTTAGGGATGCGCGGGGAAAAACTGTTTTTT. Encoded protein: CASSLGMRGEKLFF.

The chain has TRBV7-8 and TRBJ2-1, with 7 positions matching TRBD2. The length of the CDR3 is 15 residues. V trimming: 0 bases; J trimming: 8 bases; junction bases outside the gene matches: 7. Germline assignment: CDR1 SGHVS and CDR2 FQNEAQ. The CDR3 protein is CASSLAGGPGDEQFF. DNA for the CDR3: TGTGCCAGCAGCTTAGCGGGAGGGCCCGGCGATGAGCAGTTCTTC.

The chain has TRBV27 and TRBJ1-3, with 10 nucleotides matching TRBD1. The CDR3 is made up of 16 amino acids. V was pared by 0 bases and J by 7 bases, with 6 bases of the junction left unmatched. Germline assignment: CDR1 MNHEY and CDR2 SMNVEV (reference sequence). The CDR3: CASSLSHPGQGNTIYF. CDR3 DNA: TGTGCCAGCAGTTTATCGCACCCGGGACAGGGGAACACCATATATTTT.

This clone showed up just once. The rearrangement uses TRBV4-3 and TRBJ2-1; 12 bases fit TRBD2. The CDR3 has 15 residues. Germline-derived CDR1 and CDR2 are LGHNA and YSLEER. The V gene end was trimmed by 1 base and the J gene end by 8 bases; junction bases not matched to a gene: 3. This CDR3 reads CASSQGTSGVDEQFF. CDR3 bases: TGCGCCAGCAGCCAAGGGACTAGCGGGGTGGATGAGCAGTTCTTC.

The chain employs TRBV5-4 and TRBJ1-1; TRBD1 agrees at 10 bases. Trimming at V came to 5 bases and at J to 3 bases, leaving 7 bases not matched to a gene. This CDR3 is 15 amino acids long. The germline V gene has CDR1 SGHNT and CDR2 YYREEE (reference sequence). The CDR3 loop reads CASRNRDRGDTEAFF. The CDR3 region has the DNA TGTGCCAGCAGAAACCGGGACAGGGGCGACACTGAAGCTTTCTTT.

This clone has just one count. The rearrangement uses TRBV28 and TRBJ2-7, with a tentative D call TRBD1 (5 bases). The V end lost 7 bases, the J end lost 5 bases, and 18 bases lay between the germline ends. The CDR3 covers 14 residues. Germline V gives CDR1 MDHEN, CDR2 SYDVKM. For the CDR3, the DNA is TGTGCCAGCAAAACCCTCAGGGATGGGGACGAGCAGTACTTC. It encodes CASKTLRDGDEQYF.

This clone was detected only a few times. The V and J genes are TRBV9 and TRBJ2-2, with 8 bases lining up with TRBD2. There are 15 residues in the CDR3. The trim removed 2 bases at V and 0 bases at J, leaving 0 bases unmatched. CDR1 SGDLS and CDR2 YYNGEE come from the germline V gene. CDR3 in DNA: TGTGCCAGCAGCGTGGGACTAGCGAACACCGGGGAGCTGTTTTTT. Its translation is CASSVGLANTGELFF. The whole variable domain, filled in from reference TRBV9 and TRBJ2-2, reads DSGVTQTPKHLITATGQRVTLRCSPRSGDLSVYWYQQSLDQGLQFLIQYYNGEERAKGNILERFSAQQFPDLHSELNLSSLELGDSALYFCASSVGLANTGELFFGEGSRLTVL.

The V gene is TRBV19, the J gene TRBJ2-1; D is ambiguous. From germline, CDR1 is LNHDA and CDR2 SQIVND (reference sequence). CDR3 length: 14 amino acids. Trimming shortened V by 4 bases and J by 4 bases, and 11 bases separated the two germline ends. DNA of the CDR3: TGTGCCAGTAGTAGTAGAGAGTTTTACAATGAGCAGTTCTTC. This encodes CASSSREFYNEQFF.

The chain couples TRBV16 to TRBJ2-3; 8 bases fit TRBD1. V lost 4 bases to trimming and J lost 6 bases; unmatched junction nucleotides: 3. CDR1 is KGHSY and CDR2 is FQNENV in the germline V gene. The CDR3 covers 13 residues. CDR3: CASSPRTGDTQYF. The CDR3 coding sequence is TGTGCCAGCAGCCCCAGGACAGGGGATACGCAGTATTTT.